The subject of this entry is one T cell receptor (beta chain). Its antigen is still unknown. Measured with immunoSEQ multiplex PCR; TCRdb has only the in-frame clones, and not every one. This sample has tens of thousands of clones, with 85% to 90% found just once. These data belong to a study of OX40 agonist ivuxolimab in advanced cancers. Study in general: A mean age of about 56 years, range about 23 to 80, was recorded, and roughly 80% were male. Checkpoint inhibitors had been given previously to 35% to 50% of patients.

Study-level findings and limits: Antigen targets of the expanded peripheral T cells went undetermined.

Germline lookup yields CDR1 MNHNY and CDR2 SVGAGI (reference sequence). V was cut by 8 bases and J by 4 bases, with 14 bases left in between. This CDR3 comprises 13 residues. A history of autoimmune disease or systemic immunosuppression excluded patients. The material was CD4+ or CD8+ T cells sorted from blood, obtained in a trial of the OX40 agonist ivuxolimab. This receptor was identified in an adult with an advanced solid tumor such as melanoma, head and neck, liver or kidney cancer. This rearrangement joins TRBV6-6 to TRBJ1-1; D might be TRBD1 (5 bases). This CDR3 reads CASSLGGGTEAFF. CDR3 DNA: TGTGCCAGCTCCCTCGGGGGGGGCACTGAAGCTTTCTTT.